This TCR beta chain emerged from a study of blood T cell repertoires in COVID-19 (dated by TCRdb to about 2020). Describing the broader study: Samples covering the acute and convalescent phases of COVID-19 were provided by collaborators in the United States, Italy and Spain. The samples were drawn from two sources: the first 160 participants of the ongoing ImmuneRACE study, and 1,200 or so subjects contributed by 6 global collaborators. A de-identified subject ID, COVID-19 status, age in years and sex were almost always included in the sample metadata. The material from the prospective study consisted of cDNA or gDNA derived from T cells, B-cell-depleted T cells, or PBMCs. The repertoires were released in a freely available public database intended as a resource for research on the immune response to SARS-CoV-2. HLA class I and class II types, where available, came from metadata supplied by the sample provider rather than from assay-based typing. Deeply sampled blood TCRbeta repertoires from subjects exposed to, actively infected with, or recovered from COVID-19 were included in the dataset. The research as a whole found: The quantity of clinical and demographic metadata differed by source and by participant and was supplied without curation.

TCRbeta CDR3 regions were amplified from genomic DNA using the immunoSEQ Assay, a bias-controlled multiplex PCR. The original methods were these. Nucleated cell counts per sample were estimated from amplification of reference gene primers within the assay. Sequence reads were collapsed and filtered to measure the absolute abundance of every unique TCRbeta CDR3 rearrangement. For each sample, productive Simpson clonality was calculated as the square root of Simpson's diversity index across productive rearrangements. Here the immuneACCESS table is served through TCRdb, limited to in-frame sequences with V and J called. Missing clones are a known gap in these copies; in checked studies unresolved V genes cover under half, and the rest lacks a known reason. V, J and clone size were drawn from that table, and D and trimming were deduced from the DNA. The sample records some 150,000 clones, roughly 81% of which are singletons. The ten largest account for roughly 8.9% of the sample.

On this clone itself: Its antigen is currently not known. No base quality information exists; no much larger clone differs at one position.

Collaborating institutions collected whole blood in K2EDTA tubes following their own protocols. For TCRbeta analysis, collaborator samples were shipped as frozen whole blood, as isolated PBMCs, or as DNA extracted from either sample type. The TCR sequence derives from a woman aged 50 to 60 with active or convalescent COVID-19. The material sequenced was peripheral blood.

The CDR3 protein is CASSYELPTGGAGAKNIQYF. The DNA sequence is TGCGCCAGCAGCTATGAGCTCCCAACAGGGGGCGCAGGGGCCAAAAACATTCAGTACTTC. Recombination joined TRBV4-3 with TRBJ2-4; a stretch of 9 junction bases matches TRBD1. V is cut back by 5 bases and J by 1 base, with 18 bases in the junction unmatched. The germline V gene sets CDR1 to LGHNA and CDR2 to YSLEER. Spanning cysteine to phenylalanine, the CDR3 consists of 20 amino acids. Only the CDR3 part of the read is kept: 60 bases, read in frame from the first base.